What follows are 24 T cell receptor beta chains derived from one specimen sequenced in a study of blood T cells in healthy people across ages. Primed by a sample-barcoded 5' primer and a J-beta primer mix, a second PCR proceeded for about 7 to 12 cycles. Each CDR3 protein is one row after TCRdb ran MiXCR on the 5' RACE reads. This table holds some 1.5 million distinct CDR3 sequences, 25% to 30% found once. Specimen: blood. The receptors shown here come from a woman between 25 and 40 years old in good health.

This clonotype has just a few counts. The CDR3 is CASSLGTSRNIQYF. In DNA form, the CDR3 reads TGTGCCAGCAGCTTAGGGACAAGTCGGAACATTCAGTACTTC. The genes are TRBV13 and TRBJ2-4; D not certain. The V gene lost 0 bases and the J gene lost 7 bases, with 10 bases spanning the gap. Per germline, CDR1 PRHDT and CDR2 FYEKMQ (reference sequence). The CDR3 has 14 residues. Full variable domain (rest looked up from reference TRBV13 and TRBJ2-4): AAGVIQSPRHLIKEKRETATLKCYPIPRHDTVYWYQQGPGQDPQFLISFYEKMQSDKGSIPDRFSAQQFSDYHSELNMSSLELGDSALYFCASSLGTSRNIQYFGAGTRLSVL.

The chain combines TRBV20-1 with TRBJ1-4; D gene ambiguous. This CDR3 has 13 amino acids. CDR1 is DFQATT, CDR2 SNEGSKA, per germline (reference sequence). Trimming took 5 bases from V and 7 from J, leaving 14 bases between them. The DNA of the CDR3 is TGCAGTGCTCCCCCGTCGGGTGGTGAAAAACTGTTTTTT. Translated: CSAPPSGGEKLFF.

The chain is built from TRBV5-4 and TRBJ2-7, with D possibly being TRBD2 (6 bases). In germline, CDR1 is SGHNT, CDR2 YYREEE (reference sequence). The CDR3 consists of 15 residues. V lost 10 bases and J 1 base, leaving 21 bases between the germline ends. In DNA form, the CDR3 reads TGTGCCCGCGGGGACCGGGACCGAACTTCCTACGAGCAGTACTTC. Translating gives CARGDRDRTSYEQYF. The whole variable domain, filled in from reference TRBV5-4 and TRBJ2-7, reads ETGVTQSPTHLIKTRGQQVTLRCSSQSGHNTVSWYQQALGQGPQFIFQYYREEENGRGNFPPRFSGLQFPNYSSELNVNALELDDSALYLCARGDRDRTSYEQYFGPGTRLTVT.

This clonotype was detected only a few times. This chain connects TRBV20-1 to TRBJ2-1; possible D gene TRBD2, 5 bases. The J call is doubtful: the DNA matches TRBJ2-7 better. The CDR3 consists of 13 residues. The germline gives CDR1 DFQATT, CDR2 SNEGSKA (reference sequence). As DNA, the CDR3 is TGCAGTGGTGAGCTAACGGGGTACAATGAGCAGTACTTC. This gives the protein CSGELTGYNEQYF.

This clonotype was detected a few times. A single base separates this from a much larger clone, so it may be a read error. This chain uses TRBV15 with TRBJ2-1, with TRBD1 as a possible D gene (5 bases). Trimming cost V 2 bases and J 15 bases, with 11 bases left between them. Germline V gene data show CDR1 as LNHNV and CDR2 as YYDKDF (reference sequence). The CDR3 runs to 11 residues. The CDR3 nucleotides read TGTGCCACCAGCAGACTGACAGACCTGTTCTTC. Its protein is CATSRLTDLFF.

This clonotype was picked up many times. The rearrangement uses TRBV10-3 and TRBJ2-1; 9 bases match TRBD2. There are 16 residues in the CDR3. V was clipped by 6 bases and J by 2 bases; unmatched bases: 8. The V gene's germline CDR1 is ENHRY and CDR2 SYGVKD. For the CDR3, the DNA is TGTGCCATCAGCGCACTAGCGGGTCTCACCTACAATGAGCAGTTCTTC. This codes for CAISALAGLTYNEQFF.

This clonotype was seen only a few times. This rearrangement joins TRBV9 to TRBJ2-7; tentative D call: TRBD1 (7 bases). Germline V gene sequence: CDR1 SGDLS, CDR2 YYNGEE. V shed 4 bases and J shed 7 bases, with 15 bases lying between them. This CDR3 is 13 amino acids long. CDR3 residues: CASSYNQGGEQYF. The CDR3, as DNA: TGTGCCAGCAGCTATAATCAGGGGGGTGAGCAGTACTTC.

In its sample, this clonotype was seen a few times. J is TRBJ2-2 and V is TRBV7-9, with D maybe TRBD1 (5 bases). Between the trimmed V and J ends, which lost 4 bases and 1 base, there was a span of 13 bases. The CDR3 is 16 amino acids. Germline loops: CDR1 SEHNR, CDR2 FQNEAQ (reference sequence). In DNA, the CDR3 is TGTGCCAGCAGCTCCTTCCTTGACAGGAACACCGGGGAGCTGTTTTTT. Protein sequence: CASSSFLDRNTGELFF. Together with reference TRBV7-9 and TRBJ2-2, the CDR3 gives the full variable domain: DTGVSQNPRHKITKRGQNVTFRCDPISEHNRLYWYRQTLGQGPEFLTYFQNEAQLEKSRLLSDRFSAERPKGSFSTLEIQRTEQGDSAMYLCASSSFLDRNTGELFFGEGSRLTVL.

The rearrangement joins TRBV5-1 to TRBJ1-2, with D possibly being TRBD1 (6 bases). The germline CDR1 and CDR2 sequences are SGHRS and YFSETQ. This CDR3 is built from 14 residues. The V and J ends lost 3 bases and 6 bases respectively, with 15 bases between them. The CDR3 sequence is CASSSTRDIDGYTF. In DNA form, the CDR3 reads TGCGCCAGCAGCTCCACGAGGGACATCGATGGCTACACCTTC.

There are many counts of this clonotype. The chain employs TRBV6-5 and TRBJ1-6, with unresolved D. The germline gives CDR1 MNHEY, CDR2 SVGAGI. Trimming pared 2 bases from V and 1 base from J, leaving 3 bases between. This CDR3 is built from 14 residues. The CDR3 DNA follows: TGTGCCAGCAGTTACAGGTCCTATAATTCACCCCTCCACTTT. Residues: CASSYRSYNSPLHF.

V is TRBV2 and J is TRBJ1-2; D is undetermined. The CDR3 is 13 amino acids. V lost 7 bases and J 8 bases, leaving 17 bases between the germline ends. CDR1 is SNHLY and CDR2 is FYNNEI in the germline V gene. CDR3 amino acids: CASTLRVRVGYTF. In DNA form, the CDR3 reads TGTGCCAGCACCCTAAGGGTTAGGGTGGGCTACACCTTC. Combining the CDR3 with reference TRBV2 and TRBJ1-2 gives the whole variable domain EPEVTQTPSHQVTQMGQEVILRCVPISNHLYFYWYRQILGQKVEFLVSFYNNEISEKSEIFDDQFSVERPDGSNFTLKIRSTKLEDSAMYFCASTLRVRVGYTFGSGTRLTVV.

As regards this clonotype: A much larger clone is a single base away; this may be a read error. J is TRBJ2-7 and V is TRBV6-6; the D gene is possibly TRBD1 (6 bases). With 7 bases removed from V and 0 bases from J, the gap between germline ends came to 16 bases. The CDR3 loop spans 15 amino acids. Germline V lookup: CDR1 MNHNY, CDR2 SVGAGI (reference sequence). CDR3 region: CASIESPDSSYEQYF. The CDR3 DNA sequence: TGTGCCAGCATCGAGAGTCCGGACAGCTCCTACGAGCAGTACTTC.

This clonotype has only a few counts. The V call is TRBV12-3 or TRBV12-4, the J call TRBJ2-5; 10 nucleotides align to TRBD1. V lost 6 bases, J lost 4 bases, and 8 bases stayed unmatched. The CDR3 is made up of 15 amino acids. CDR3 nucleotide sequence: TGTGCCAGCAGAGAGACAGGGGGCAAGTCAGAGACCCAGTACTTC. Translation: CASRETGGKSETQYF.

This clonotype was observed a handful of times. The chain recombines TRBV6-2 or TRBV6-3 with TRBJ1-6, with D possibly being TRBD1 (5 bases). Trimming cost V 7 bases and J 6 bases, with 16 bases left between them. The CDR3 totals 15 residues. The germline gives CDR1 MNHEY, CDR2 SVGEGT. The CDR3 here is CASTLRDLVNSPLHF. CDR3 DNA sequence: TGTGCCAGCACCCTCCGGGACCTGGTTAATTCACCCCTCCACTTT.

This clonotype has a count of ten or more. V gene TRBV29-1 combines with J gene TRBJ2-3; a weak D match, TRBD2 (5 bases). The CDR3 totals 13 residues. CDR1 is SQVTM and CDR2 is ANQGSEA in the germline V gene. V lost 4 bases, J lost 6 bases, and 14 bases lay in between. In nucleotides, the CDR3 is TGCAGCGTTGGAGGTGGGAGCATGGATACGCAGTATTTT. As protein: CSVGGGSMDTQYF.

V and J are TRBV28 and TRBJ2-1, with TRBD1 matching 7 bases. The CDR3 runs 15 residues. Germline V gene data show CDR1 as MDHEN and CDR2 as SYDVKM. J was trimmed by 6 bases and V by 8 bases; bases with no gene match: 13. CDR3 DNA sequence: TGTGCCAGCGACCCAACAGGGGCTAATTTCAATGAGCAGTTCTTC. It is translated as CASDPTGANFNEQFF.

This clonotype has at least ten counts. The chain employs TRBV7-2 and TRBJ2-5; D may be TRBD1 (6 bases). Per germline, CDR1 SGHTA and CDR2 FQGNSA. Trimming removed 5 bases at V and 0 bases at J, with 10 bases between. This CDR3 comprises 14 residues. CDR3 region: CASSPGQYQETQYF. The CDR3 coding sequence is TGTGCCAGCAGCCCCGGACAGTACCAAGAGACCCAGTACTTC.

This clonotype occurred many times. The chain employs TRBV25-1 and TRBJ2-1, with no clear D. The CDR3 runs 11 residues. V lost 8 bases and J 10 bases, leaving 12 bases between the germline ends. In germline, CDR1 is MGHDK, CDR2 SYGVNS. CDR3 sequence (DNA): TGTGCCAGCTCTACGGTTAACGAGCAGTTCTTC. Translation: CASSTVNEQFF.

V gene TRBV27 combines with J gene TRBJ1-1, with a possible D match to TRBD1 (6 bases). The CDR3 covers 16 residues. V gave up 4 bases and J gave up 3 bases, with 18 bases separating them. Germline values: CDR1 MNHEY, CDR2 SMNVEV (reference sequence). CDR3 region: CASSSYREAVDTEAFF. The CDR3 nucleotides are TGTGCCAGCAGTTCCTACAGGGAGGCTGTGGACACTGAAGCTTTCTTT.

A few counts support this clonotype. The J gene is TRBJ1-2, the V gene TRBV7-9, with a weak D call TRBD1 (6 bases). Trimming left V 6 bases short and J 6 bases short, with 17 bases between. The CDR3 is 14 residues long. Germline V gene data show CDR1 as SEHNR and CDR2 as FQNEAQ (reference sequence). In DNA form, the CDR3 reads TGTGCCAGCAGTTCCCGGGGGCCAGGGCATGGCTACACCTTC. As protein: CASSSRGPGHGYTF.

This clonotype was seen a handful of times. The V call is TRBV5-6, the J call TRBJ2-7; TRBD1 agrees at 7 bases. The V gene's germline CDR1 is SGHDT and CDR2 YYEEEE. This CDR3 spans 14 amino acids. The V gene end was trimmed by 3 bases and the J gene end by 4 bases; junction bases not matched to a gene: 7. The CDR3 here is CASSSIEGAYEQYF. DNA of the CDR3: TGTGCCAGCAGCTCCATTGAGGGGGCTTACGAGCAGTACTTC.

The V and J genes are TRBV11-2 and TRBJ2-5; 15 bases fit TRBD2. The CDR3 length is 16 residues. CDR1 and CDR2 (germline): SGHAT, FQNNGV. The V and J ends lost 1 base and 3 bases, in that order; junction bases with no gene match: 0. The DNA for the CDR3 is TGTGCCAGCAGCTTAGGGACTAGCGGGAGGGAAGAGACCCAGTACTTC. Protein sequence: CASSLGTSGREETQYF.

This clonotype was detected a few times. This chain uses TRBV20-1 with TRBJ2-1, with TRBD2 matching 12 bases. V trimming: 3 bases; J trimming: 2 bases; junction bases outside the gene matches: 2. Germline V gene sequence: CDR1 DFQATT, CDR2 SNEGSKA (reference sequence). This CDR3 has 15 amino acids. The CDR3: CSARLAGGPYNEQFF. The CDR3 DNA reads as TGCAGTGCTAGGCTAGCGGGAGGGCCCTACAATGAGCAGTTCTTC.

This clonotype was observed a few times. This chain uses TRBV4-1 with TRBJ2-7; the D is unclear. The length of the CDR3 is 18 residues. V was cut by 1 base and J by 2 bases, with 21 bases left in between. Germline lookup yields CDR1 MGHRA and CDR2 YSYEKL. The CDR3 sequence is CASSQVGGPIPSPYEQYF. CDR3 DNA sequence: TGCGCCAGCAGCCAAGTTGGTGGTCCGATACCTTCCCCCTACGAGCAGTACTTC.